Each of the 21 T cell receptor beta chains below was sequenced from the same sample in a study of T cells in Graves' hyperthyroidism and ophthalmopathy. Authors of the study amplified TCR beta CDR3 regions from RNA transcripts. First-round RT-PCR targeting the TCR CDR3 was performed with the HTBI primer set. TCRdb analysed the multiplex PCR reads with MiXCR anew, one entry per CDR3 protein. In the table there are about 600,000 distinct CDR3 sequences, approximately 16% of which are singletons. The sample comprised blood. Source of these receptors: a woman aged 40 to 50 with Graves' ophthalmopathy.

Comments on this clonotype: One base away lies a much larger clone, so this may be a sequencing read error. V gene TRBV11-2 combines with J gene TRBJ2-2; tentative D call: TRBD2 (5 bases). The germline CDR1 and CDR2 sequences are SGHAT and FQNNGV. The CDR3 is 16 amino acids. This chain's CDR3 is CASSYRRGLNTGEPFF. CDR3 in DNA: TGTGCCAGCAGCTATAGGCGAGGGCTTAACACCGGGGAGCCGTTTTTT.

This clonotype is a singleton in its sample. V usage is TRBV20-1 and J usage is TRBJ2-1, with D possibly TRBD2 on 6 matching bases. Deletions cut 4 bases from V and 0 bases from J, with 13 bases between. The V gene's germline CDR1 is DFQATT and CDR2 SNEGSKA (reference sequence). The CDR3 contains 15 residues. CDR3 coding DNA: TGCAGTGCTACGGGAGCGTCCAGCTCCTACAATGAGCAGTTCTTC. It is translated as CSATGASSSYNEQFF.

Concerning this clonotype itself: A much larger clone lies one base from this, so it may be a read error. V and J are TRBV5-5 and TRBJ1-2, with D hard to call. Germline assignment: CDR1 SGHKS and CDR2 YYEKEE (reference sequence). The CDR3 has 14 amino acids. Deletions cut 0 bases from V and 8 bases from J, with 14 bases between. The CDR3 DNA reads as TGTGCCAGCAGCTTGGCCGTCACCCATGAGGGCTACACCTTC. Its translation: CASSLAVTHEGYTF.

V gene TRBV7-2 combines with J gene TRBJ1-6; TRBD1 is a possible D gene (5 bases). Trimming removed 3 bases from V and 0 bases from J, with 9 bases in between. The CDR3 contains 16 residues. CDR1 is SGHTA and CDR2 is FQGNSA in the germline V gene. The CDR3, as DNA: TGTGCCAGCAGCTTGGACACGAGCTCCTATAATTCACCCCTCCACTTT. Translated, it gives CASSLDTSSYNSPLHF.

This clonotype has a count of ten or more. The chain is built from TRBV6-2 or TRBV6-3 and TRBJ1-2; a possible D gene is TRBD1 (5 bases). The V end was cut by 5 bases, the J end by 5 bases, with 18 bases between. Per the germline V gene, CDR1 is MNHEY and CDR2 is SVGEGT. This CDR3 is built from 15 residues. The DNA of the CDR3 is TGTGCCAGCAGTACCCGGGACTCCTGGGGTTATGGCTACACCTTC. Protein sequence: CASSTRDSWGYGYTF.

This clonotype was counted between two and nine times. CDR3 coding DNA: TGTGCCTGGAGTGCTAGCGGGAGTACGCAGTATTTT. Translated: CAWSASGSTQYF. The rearrangement joins TRBV30 to TRBJ2-3, with 10 positions matching TRBD2. The CDR3 consists of 12 residues. V trimming: 1 base; J trimming: 8 bases; junction bases outside the gene matches: 0. CDR1 and CDR2 (germline): GTSNPN, SVGIG (reference sequence).

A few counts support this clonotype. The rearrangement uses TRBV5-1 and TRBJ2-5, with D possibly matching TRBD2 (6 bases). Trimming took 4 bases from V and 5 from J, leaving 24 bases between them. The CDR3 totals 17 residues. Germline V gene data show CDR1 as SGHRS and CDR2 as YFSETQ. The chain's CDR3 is CASSRSYSGTSRETQYF. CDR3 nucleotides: TGCGCCAGCAGCCGCAGCTACTCCGGGACTTCGCGTGAGACCCAGTACTTC.

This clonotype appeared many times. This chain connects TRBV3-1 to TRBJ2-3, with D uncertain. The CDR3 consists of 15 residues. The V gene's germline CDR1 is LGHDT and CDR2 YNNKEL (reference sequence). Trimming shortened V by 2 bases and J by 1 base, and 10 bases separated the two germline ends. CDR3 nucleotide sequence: TGTGCCAGCAGCCAATCCCAACAGCGCACAGATACGCAGTATTTT. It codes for CASSQSQQRTDTQYF.

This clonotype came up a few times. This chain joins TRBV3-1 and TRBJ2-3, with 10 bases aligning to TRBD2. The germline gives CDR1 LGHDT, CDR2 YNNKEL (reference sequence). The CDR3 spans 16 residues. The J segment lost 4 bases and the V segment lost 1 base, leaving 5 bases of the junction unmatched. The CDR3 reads CASSQASGSIADTQYF. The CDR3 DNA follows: TGTGCCAGCAGCCAAGCTAGCGGGAGTATTGCAGATACGCAGTATTTT.

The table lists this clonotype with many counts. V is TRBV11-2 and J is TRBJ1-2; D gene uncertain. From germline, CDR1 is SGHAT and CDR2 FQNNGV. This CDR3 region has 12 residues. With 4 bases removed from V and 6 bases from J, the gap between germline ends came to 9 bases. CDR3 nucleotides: TGTGCCAGCAGCTCCTCTGGGGATGGCTACACCTTC. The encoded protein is CASSSSGDGYTF.

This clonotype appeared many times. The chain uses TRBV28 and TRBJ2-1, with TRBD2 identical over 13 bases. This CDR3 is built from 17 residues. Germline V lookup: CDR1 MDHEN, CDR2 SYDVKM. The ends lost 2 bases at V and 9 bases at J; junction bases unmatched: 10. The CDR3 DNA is TGTGCCAGCAGTTTAAGACTACTAGCGGGAGGGCGTGGTGAGCAGTTCTTC. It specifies CASSLRLLAGGRGEQFF.

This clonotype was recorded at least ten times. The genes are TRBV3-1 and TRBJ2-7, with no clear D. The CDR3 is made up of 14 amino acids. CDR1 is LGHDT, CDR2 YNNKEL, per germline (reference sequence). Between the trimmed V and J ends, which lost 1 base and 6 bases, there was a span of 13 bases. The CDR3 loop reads CASSQGEERSEQYF. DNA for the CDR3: TGTGCCAGCAGCCAAGGTGAAGAGAGGAGCGAGCAGTACTTC.

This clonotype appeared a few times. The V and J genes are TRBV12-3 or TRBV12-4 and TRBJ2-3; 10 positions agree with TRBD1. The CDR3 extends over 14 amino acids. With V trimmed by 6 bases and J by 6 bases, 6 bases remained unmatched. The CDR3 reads CASRRTGGMDTQYF. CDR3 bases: TGTGCCAGCAGGAGGACAGGGGGGATGGATACGCAGTATTTT.

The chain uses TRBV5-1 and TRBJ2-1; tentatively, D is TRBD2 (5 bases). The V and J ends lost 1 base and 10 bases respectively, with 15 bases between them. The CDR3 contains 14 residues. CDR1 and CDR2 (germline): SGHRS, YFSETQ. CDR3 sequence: CASSLIAGVGEQFF. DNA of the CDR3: TGCGCCAGCAGCTTGATCGCGGGTGTGGGAGAGCAGTTCTTC.

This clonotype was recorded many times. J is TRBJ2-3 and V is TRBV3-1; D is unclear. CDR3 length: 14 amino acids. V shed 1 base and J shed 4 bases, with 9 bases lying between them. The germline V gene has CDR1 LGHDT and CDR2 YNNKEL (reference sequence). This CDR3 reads CASSQGGRPDTQYF. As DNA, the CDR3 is TGTGCCAGCAGCCAAGGGGGTAGACCAGATACGCAGTATTTT.

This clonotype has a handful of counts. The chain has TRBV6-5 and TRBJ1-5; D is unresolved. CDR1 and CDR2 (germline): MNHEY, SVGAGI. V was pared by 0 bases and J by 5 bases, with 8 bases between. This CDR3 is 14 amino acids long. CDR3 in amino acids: CASSYSGLDQPQHF. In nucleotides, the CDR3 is TGTGCCAGCAGTTACTCAGGGTTAGATCAGCCCCAGCATTTT.

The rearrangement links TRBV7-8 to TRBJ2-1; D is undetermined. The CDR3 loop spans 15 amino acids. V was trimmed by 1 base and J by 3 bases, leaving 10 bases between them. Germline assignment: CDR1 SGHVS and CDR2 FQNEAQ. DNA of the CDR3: TGTGCCAGCAGCTTAGGAGGATTCGACTACAATGAGCAGTTCTTC. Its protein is CASSLGGFDYNEQFF.

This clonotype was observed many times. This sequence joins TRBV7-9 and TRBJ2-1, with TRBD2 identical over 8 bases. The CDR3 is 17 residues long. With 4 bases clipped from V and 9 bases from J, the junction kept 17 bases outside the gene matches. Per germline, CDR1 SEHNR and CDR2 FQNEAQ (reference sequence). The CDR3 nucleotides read TGTGCCAGCAGCTCCAGTTTCGCCGGGACTAGGAGTATTGAGCAGTTCTTC. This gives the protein CASSSSFAGTRSIEQFF.

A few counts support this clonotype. In DNA form, the CDR3 reads TGCAGTGTGGCGGGGGGGGCGGAGCAGTACTTC. It specifies CSVAGGAEQYF. The chain joins TRBV20-1 to TRBJ2-7, with 9 bases lining up with TRBD2. The V gene end was trimmed by 7 bases and the J gene end by 7 bases; junction bases not matched to a gene: 5. CDR1 is DFQATT and CDR2 is SNEGSKA in the germline V gene (reference sequence). This CDR3 has 11 residues.

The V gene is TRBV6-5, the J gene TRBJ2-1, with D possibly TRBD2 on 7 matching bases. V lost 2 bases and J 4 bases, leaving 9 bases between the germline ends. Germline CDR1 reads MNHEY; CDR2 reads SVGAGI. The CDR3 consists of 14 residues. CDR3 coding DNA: TGTGCCAGCAGTTACGAGGGGGGGTACAATGAGCAGTTCTTC. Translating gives CASSYEGGYNEQFF.

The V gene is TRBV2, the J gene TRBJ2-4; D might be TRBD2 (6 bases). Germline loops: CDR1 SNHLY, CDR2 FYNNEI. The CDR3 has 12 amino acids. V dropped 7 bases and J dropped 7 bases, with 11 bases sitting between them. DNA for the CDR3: TGTGCCAGCACGGGCGGGACGAACATTCAGTACTTC. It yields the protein CASTGGTNIQYF. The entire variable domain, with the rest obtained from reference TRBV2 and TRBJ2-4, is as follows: EPEVTQTPSHQVTQMGQEVILRCVPISNHLYFYWYRQILGQKVEFLVSFYNNEISEKSEIFDDQFSVERPDGSNFTLKIRSTKLEDSAMYFCASTGGTNIQYFGAGTRLSVL.